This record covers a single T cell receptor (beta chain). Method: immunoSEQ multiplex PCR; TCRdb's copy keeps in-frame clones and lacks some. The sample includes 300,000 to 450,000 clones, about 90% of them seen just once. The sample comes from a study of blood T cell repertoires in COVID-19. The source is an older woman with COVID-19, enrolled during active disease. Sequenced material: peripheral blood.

The CDR3 region is CASSQVEGAGSYEQYF. CDR3 nucleotide sequence: TGTGCCAGCAGCCAAGTTGAGGGGGCCGGCTCCTACGAGCAGTACTTC. The chain joins TRBV3-1 (or the pseudogene TRBV3-2) to TRBJ2-7; 7 bases line up with TRBD1. Germline V lookup: CDR1 LGHDT, CDR2 YNNKEL (reference sequence). V trimming: 1 base; J trimming: 0 bases; junction bases outside the gene matches: 6. This CDR3 is 16 amino acids long.